This T cell receptor beta chain is from a study of T cells in Graves' hyperthyroidism and ophthalmopathy. This clonotype turned up a few times. Amplified regions were TCR beta CDR3 sequences from RNA transcripts. The HTBI primer set served for first-round RT-PCR of the TCR CDR3. TCRdb analysed the multiplex PCR reads with MiXCR anew, one entry per CDR3 protein. This table has fewer than 650,000 distinct CDR3 sequences, about 15% appearing once. The clonotype originates from a woman in her 30s with Graves' hyperthyroidism that later progressed to Graves' ophthalmopathy. The material sequenced was blood.

The CDR3 nucleotides are TGCAGCGATCTAGCGGGAGGGGTCGGGTCCTACAATGAGCAGTTCTTC. Amino acid sequence: CSDLAGGVGSYNEQFF. The V call is TRBV29-1, the J call TRBJ2-1, with 12 bases lining up with TRBD2. CDR1 and CDR2 (germline): SQVTM, ANQGSEA. The junction had 8 bases not matched to a gene; V was cut back by 7 bases and J by 1 base. This CDR3 region has 16 residues.